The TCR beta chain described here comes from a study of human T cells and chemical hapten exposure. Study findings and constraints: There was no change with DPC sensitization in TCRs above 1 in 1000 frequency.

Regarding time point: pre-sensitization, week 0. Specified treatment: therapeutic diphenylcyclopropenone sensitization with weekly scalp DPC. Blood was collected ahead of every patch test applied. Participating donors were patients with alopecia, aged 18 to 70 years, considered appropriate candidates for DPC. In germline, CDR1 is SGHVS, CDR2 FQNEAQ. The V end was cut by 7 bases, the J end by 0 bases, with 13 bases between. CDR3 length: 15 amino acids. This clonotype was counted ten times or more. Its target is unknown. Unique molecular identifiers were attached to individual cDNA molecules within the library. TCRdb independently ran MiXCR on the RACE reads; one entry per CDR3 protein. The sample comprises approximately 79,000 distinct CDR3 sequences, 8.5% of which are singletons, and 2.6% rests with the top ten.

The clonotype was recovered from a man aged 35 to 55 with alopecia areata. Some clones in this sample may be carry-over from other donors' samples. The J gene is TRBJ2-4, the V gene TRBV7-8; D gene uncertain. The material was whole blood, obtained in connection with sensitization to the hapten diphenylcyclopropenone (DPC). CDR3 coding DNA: TGTGCCAGCACGCGAGGCTCGGGAGCCAAAAACATTCAGTACTTC. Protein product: CASTRGSGAKNIQYF.